This T cell receptor (beta chain) was recovered during a study of blood T cell repertoires in COVID-19. Study information: There were acute and convalescent COVID-19 samples, and they came from the United States, Italy and Spain. PBMCs, B-cell-depleted T cells, or T cells were the source of the cDNA or gDNA that made up the material.

Clones were read by immunoSEQ multiplex PCR, and TCRdb kept only the in-frame ones, dropping some. The data contain 650,000 to 800,000 clones, 85% to 90% of them seen just once; the ten biggest clones take up roughly 0.25%. Germline CDR1 DFQATT, CDR2 SNEGSKA (reference sequence). Germline trimming cut 3 bases from V and 4 bases from J; bases unmatched to any gene: 10. This CDR3 region has 15 residues. The rearrangement joins TRBV20-1 to TRBJ1-2; TRBD1 agrees at 8 bases. Source material: peripheral blood. The receptor comes from a woman aged 18-29 years with acute or convalescent COVID-19. The CDR3 nucleotides are TGCAGTGCTAGTGACCCACAGGGGGTATCCTATGGCTACACCTTC. Protein sequence: CSASDPQGVSYGYTF.